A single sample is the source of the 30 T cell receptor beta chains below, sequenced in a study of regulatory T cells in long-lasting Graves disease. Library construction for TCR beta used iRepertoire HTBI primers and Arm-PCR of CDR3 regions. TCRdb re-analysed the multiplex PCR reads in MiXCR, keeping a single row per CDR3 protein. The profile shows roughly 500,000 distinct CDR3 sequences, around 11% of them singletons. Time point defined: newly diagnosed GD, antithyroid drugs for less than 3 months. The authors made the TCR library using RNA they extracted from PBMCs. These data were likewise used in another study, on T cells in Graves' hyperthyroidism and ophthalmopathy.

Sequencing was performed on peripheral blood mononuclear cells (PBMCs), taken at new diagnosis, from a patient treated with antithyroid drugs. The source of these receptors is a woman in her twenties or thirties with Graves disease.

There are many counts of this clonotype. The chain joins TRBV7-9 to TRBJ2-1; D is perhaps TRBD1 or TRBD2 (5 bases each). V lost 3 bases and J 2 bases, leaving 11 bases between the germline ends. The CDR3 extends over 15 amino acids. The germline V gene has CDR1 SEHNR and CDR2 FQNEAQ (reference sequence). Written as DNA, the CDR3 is TGTGCCAGCAGCTTGCAAGGGGACCCCTACAATGAGCAGTTCTTC. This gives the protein CASSLQGDPYNEQFF.

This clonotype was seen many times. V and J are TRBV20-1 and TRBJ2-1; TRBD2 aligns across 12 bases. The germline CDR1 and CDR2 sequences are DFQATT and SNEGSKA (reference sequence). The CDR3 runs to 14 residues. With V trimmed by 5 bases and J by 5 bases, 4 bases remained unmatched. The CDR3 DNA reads TGCAGTGCTGAGGGACTAGCGGGCCACAATGAGCAGTTCTTC. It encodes CSAEGLAGHNEQFF.

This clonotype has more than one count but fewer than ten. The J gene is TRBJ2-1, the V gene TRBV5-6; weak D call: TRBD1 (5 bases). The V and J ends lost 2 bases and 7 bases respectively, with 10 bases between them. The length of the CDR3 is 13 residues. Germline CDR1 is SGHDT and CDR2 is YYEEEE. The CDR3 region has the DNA TGTGCCAGCAGCTTTAGGTACAGGAATGAGCAGTTCTTC. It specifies CASSFRYRNEQFF.

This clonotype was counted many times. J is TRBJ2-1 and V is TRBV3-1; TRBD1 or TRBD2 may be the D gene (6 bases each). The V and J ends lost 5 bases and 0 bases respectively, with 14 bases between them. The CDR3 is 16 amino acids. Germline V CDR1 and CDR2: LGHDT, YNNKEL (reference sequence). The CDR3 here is CASSRGTSSSYNEQFF. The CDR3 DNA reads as TGTGCCAGCAGCAGGGGGACTTCCAGCTCCTACAATGAGCAGTTCTTC.

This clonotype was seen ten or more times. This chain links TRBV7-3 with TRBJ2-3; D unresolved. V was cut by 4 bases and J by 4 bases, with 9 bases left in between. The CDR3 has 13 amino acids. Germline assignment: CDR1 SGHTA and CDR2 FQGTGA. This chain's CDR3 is CASSSKRSDTQYF. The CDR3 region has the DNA TGTGCCAGCAGCTCAAAAAGATCAGATACGCAGTATTTT.

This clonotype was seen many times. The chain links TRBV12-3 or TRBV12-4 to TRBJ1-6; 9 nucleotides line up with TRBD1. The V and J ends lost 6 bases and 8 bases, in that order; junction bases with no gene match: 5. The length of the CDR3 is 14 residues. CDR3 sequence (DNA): TGTGCCAGCAGCCTGGGACAGGGTGATTCACCCCTCCACTTT. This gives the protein CASSLGQGDSPLHF.

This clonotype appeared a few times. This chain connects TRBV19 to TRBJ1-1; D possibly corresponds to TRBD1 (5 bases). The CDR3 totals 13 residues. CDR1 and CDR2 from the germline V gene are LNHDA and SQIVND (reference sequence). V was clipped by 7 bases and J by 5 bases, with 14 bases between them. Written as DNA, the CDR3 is TGTGCCAGTACCATGGGGGGGAGGACTGAAGCTTTCTTT. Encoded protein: CASTMGGRTEAFF.

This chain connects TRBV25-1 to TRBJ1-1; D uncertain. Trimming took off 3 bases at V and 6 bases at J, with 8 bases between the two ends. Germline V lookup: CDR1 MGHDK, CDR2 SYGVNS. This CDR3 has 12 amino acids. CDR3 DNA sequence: TGTGCCAGCAGTGATGTGATGGCTGAAGCTTTCTTT. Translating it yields CASSDVMAEAFF.

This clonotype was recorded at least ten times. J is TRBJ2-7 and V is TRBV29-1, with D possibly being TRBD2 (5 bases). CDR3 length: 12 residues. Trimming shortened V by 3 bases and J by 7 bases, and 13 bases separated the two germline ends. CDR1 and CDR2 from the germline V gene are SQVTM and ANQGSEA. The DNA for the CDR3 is TGCAGCGTTGAGCGGGTAATAGGGGAGCAGTACTTC. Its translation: CSVERVIGEQYF.

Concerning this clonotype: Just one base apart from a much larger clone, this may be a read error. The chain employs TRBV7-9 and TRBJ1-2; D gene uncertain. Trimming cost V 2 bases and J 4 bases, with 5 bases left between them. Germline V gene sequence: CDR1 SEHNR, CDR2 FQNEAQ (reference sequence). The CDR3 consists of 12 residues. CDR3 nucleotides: TGTGCCAGCAGCTTACCCAGCTATGGCTACACCTTC. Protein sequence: CASSLPSYGYTF.

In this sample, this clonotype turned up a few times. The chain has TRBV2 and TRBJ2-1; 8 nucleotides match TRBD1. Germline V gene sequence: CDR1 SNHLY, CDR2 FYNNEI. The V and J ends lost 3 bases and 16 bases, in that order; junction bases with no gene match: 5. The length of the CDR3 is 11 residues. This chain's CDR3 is CASSEGTGRFF. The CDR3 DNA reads TGTGCCAGCAGTGAGGGGACAGGCCGATTCTTC. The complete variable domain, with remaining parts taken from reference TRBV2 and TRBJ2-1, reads EPEVTQTPSHQVTQMGQEVILRCVPISNHLYFYWYRQILGQKVEFLVSFYNNEISEKSEIFDDQFSVERPDGSNFTLKIRSTKLEDSAMYFCASSEGTGRFFGPGTRLTVL.

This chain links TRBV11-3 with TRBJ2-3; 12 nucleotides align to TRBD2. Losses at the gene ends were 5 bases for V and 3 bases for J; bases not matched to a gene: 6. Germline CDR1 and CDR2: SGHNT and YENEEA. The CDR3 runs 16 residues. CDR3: CASSHRLAGVTDTQYF. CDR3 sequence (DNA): TGTGCCAGCAGCCATCGACTAGCGGGAGTGACAGATACGCAGTATTTT.

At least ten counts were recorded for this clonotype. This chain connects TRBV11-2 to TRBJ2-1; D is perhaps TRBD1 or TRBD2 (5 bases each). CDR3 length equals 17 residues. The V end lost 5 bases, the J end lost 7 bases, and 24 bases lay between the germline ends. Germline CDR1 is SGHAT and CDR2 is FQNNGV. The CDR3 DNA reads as TGTGCCAGCAGCCTAGTCGGGGCAGACAGCAAAAAAAATGAGCAGTTCTTC. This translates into CASSLVGADSKKNEQFF.

The DNA for the CDR3 is TGTGCCAGCAGCTTTAGGGGATTAGCTAGCGGGAGGGCCTCGCATGAGCAGTTCTTC. It translates to CASSFRGLASGRASHEQFF. This sequence joins TRBV12-3 or TRBV12-4 and TRBJ2-1; 12 nucleotides match TRBD2. V lost 6 bases, J lost 8 bases, and 20 bases stayed unmatched. This CDR3 has 19 residues.

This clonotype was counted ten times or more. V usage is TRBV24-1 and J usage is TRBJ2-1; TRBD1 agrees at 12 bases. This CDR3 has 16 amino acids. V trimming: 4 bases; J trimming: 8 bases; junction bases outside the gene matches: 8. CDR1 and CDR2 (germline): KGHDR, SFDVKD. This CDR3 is CATSDRVGTGGDEQFF. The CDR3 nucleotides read TGTGCCACCAGTGACCGGGTGGGGACAGGGGGCGATGAGCAGTTCTTC.

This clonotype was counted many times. The CDR3, as DNA: TGTGCCAGCAGTCACCTCTCGGGGACAGCTAGAGCGCAGTTCTTC. Protein: CASSHLSGTARAQFF. This rearrangement joins TRBV12-3 or TRBV12-4 to TRBJ2-1; TRBD1 matches 7 bases. The CDR3 runs to 15 residues. The ends lost 5 bases at V and 12 bases at J; junction bases unmatched: 16.

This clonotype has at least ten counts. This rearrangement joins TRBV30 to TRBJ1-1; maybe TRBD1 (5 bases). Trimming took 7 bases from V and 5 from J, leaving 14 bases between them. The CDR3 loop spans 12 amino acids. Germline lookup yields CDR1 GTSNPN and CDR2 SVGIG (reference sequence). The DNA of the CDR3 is TGTGCCTTCGGACGTGAGGGGACTGAAGCTTTCTTT. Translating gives CAFGREGTEAFF.

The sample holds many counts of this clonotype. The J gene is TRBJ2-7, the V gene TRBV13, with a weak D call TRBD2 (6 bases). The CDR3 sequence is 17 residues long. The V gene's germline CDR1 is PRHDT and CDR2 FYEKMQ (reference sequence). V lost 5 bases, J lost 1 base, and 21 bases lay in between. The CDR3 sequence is CASSRVGFGTESYEQYF. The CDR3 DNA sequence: TGTGCCAGCAGCCGCGTGGGCTTCGGGACTGAATCCTACGAGCAGTACTTC.

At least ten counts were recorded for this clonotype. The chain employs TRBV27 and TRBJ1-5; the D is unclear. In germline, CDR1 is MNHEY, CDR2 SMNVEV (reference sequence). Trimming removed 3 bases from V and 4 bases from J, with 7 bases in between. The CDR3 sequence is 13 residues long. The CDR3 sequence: CASSLATNQPQHF. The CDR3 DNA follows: TGTGCCAGCAGTTTGGCCACTAATCAGCCCCAGCATTTT.

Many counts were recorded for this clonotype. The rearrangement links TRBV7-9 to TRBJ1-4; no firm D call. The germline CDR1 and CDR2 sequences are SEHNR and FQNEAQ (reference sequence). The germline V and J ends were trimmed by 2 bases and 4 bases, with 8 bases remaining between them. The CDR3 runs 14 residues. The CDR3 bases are TGTGCCAGCAGCTTAATGGGGATTAATGAAAAACTGTTTTTT. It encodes CASSLMGINEKLFF. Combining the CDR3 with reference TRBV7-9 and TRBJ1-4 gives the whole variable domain DTGVSQNPRHKITKRGQNVTFRCDPISEHNRLYWYRQTLGQGPEFLTYFQNEAQLEKSRLLSDRFSAERPKGSFSTLEIQRTEQGDSAMYLCASSLMGINEKLFFGSGTQLSVL.

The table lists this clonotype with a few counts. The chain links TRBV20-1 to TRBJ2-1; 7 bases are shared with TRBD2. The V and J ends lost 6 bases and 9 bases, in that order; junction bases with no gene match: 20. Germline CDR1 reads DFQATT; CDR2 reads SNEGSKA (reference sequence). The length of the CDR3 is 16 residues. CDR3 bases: TGCAGTGCCGGTACTACGGGAGGAAAGTGGGGGGGTGAGCAGTTCTTC. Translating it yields CSAGTTGGKWGGEQFF.

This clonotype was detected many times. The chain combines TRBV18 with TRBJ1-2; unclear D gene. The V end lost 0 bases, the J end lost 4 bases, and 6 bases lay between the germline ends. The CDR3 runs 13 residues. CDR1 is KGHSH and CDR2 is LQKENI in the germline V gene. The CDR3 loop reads CASSPPGSYGYTF. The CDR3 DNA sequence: TGTGCCAGCTCACCACCGGGAAGCTATGGCTACACCTTC. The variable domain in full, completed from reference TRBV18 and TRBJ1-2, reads NAGVMQNPRHLVRRRGQEARLRCSPMKGHSHVYWYRQLPEEGLKFMVYLQKENIIDESGMPKERFSAEFPKEGPSILRIQQVVRGDSAAYFCASSPPGSYGYTFGSGTRLTVV.

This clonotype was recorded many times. CDR3 bases: TGCGCCAGCAGCTGGAGGGGGAGCTCCTACGAGCAGTACTTC. As protein: CASSWRGSSYEQYF. The chain links TRBV5-1 to TRBJ2-7; the D gene could be TRBD1 or TRBD2 (6 bases each). V lost 3 bases and J 0 bases, leaving 10 bases between the germline ends. The CDR3 runs 14 residues. The germline gives CDR1 SGHRS, CDR2 YFSETQ.

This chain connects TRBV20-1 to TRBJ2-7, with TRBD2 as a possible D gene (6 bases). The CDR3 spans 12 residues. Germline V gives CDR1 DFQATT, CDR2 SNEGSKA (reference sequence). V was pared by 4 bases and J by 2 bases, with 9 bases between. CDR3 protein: CSATASAYEQYF. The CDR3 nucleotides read TGCAGTGCTACCGCTAGCGCCTACGAGCAGTACTTC.

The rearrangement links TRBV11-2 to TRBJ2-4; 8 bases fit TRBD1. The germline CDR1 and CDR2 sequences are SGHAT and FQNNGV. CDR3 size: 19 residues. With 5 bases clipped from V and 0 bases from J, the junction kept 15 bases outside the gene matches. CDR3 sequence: CASSNAPGQAPLAKNIQYF. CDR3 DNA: TGTGCCAGCAGCAACGCTCCGGGACAGGCTCCTCTAGCCAAAAACATTCAGTACTTC.

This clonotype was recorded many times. CDR3 DNA sequence: TGTGCCAGCAGCTTAGCCCGCCACCCCCGGACAGGGAGGAACGAGCAGTACTTC. Translating it yields CASSLARHPRTGRNEQYF. This chain links TRBV7-8 with TRBJ2-7; 8 bases agree with TRBD1. In germline, CDR1 is SGHVS, CDR2 FQNEAQ. Unmatched junction bases numbered 15, after V lost 0 bases and J lost 5 bases. The CDR3 is 18 residues long. Drawing the rest from reference TRBV7-8 and TRBJ2-7, the complete variable domain is GAGVSQSPRYKVAKRGQDVALRCDPISGHVSLFWYQQALGQGPEFLTYFQNEAQLDKSGLPSDRFFAERPEGSVSTLKIQRTQQEDSAVYLCASSLARHPRTGRNEQYFGPGTRLTVT.

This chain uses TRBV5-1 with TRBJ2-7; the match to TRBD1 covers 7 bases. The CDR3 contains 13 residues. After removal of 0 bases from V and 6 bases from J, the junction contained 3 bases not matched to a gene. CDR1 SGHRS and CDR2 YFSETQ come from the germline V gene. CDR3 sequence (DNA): TGCGCCAGCAGCTTGGCAACAGGGGCCGAGCAGTACTTC. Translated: CASSLATGAEQYF.

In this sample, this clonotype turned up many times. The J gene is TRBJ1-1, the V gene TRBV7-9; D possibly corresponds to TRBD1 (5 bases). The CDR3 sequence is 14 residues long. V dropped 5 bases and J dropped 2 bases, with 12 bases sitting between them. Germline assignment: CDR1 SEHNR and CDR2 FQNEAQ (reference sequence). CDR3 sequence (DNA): TGTGCCAGCAGCCCCCGGGACGGTAACACTGAAGCTTTCTTT. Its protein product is CASSPRDGNTEAFF.

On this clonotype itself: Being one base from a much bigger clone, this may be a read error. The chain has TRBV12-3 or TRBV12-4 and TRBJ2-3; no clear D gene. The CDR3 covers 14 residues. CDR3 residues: CSTLLLGSTDTQYF. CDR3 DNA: TGTTCCACCCTGTTGCTGGGAAGCACAGATACGCAGTATTTT.

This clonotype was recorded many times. The CDR3 region has the DNA TGTGCCAGTAGTACTTACACAGGGTCCTTGAGCAATCAGCCCCAGCATTTT. This codes for CASSTYTGSLSNQPQHF. The chain combines TRBV19 with TRBJ1-5, with D possibly TRBD1 on 6 matching bases. The germline V gene encodes CDR1 LNHDA and CDR2 SQIVND (reference sequence). The CDR3 has 17 residues. Trimming removed 4 bases at V and 1 base at J, with 17 bases between. Full variable domain (outside the CDR3, taken from reference TRBV19 and TRBJ1-5): DGGITQSPKYLFRKEGQNVTLSCEQNLNHDAMYWYRQDPGQGLRLIYYSQIVNDFQKGDIAEGYSVSREKKESFPLTVTSAQKNPTAFYLCASSTYTGSLSNQPQHFGDGTRLSIL.